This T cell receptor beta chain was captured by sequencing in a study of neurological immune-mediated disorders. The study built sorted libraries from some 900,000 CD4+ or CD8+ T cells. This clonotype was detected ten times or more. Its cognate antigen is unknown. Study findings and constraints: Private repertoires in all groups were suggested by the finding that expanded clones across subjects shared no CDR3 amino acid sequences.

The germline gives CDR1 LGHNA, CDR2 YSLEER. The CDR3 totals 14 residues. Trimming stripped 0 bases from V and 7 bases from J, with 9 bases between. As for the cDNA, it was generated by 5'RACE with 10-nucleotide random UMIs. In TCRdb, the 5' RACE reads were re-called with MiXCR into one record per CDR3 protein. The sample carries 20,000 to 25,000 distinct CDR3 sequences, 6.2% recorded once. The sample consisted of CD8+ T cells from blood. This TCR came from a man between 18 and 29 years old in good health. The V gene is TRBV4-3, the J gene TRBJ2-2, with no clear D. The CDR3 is CASSQDRAVGELFF. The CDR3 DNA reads TGCGCCAGCAGCCAAGATAGGGCAGTCGGGGAGCTGTTTTTT.